This TCR beta chain was documented in a study of T cell repertoires in cytomegalovirus infection. Via MiXCR, TCRdb re-called the reads, giving one row per CDR3 protein. The sample has 450,000 to 550,000 distinct CDR3 sequences, approximately 15% seen once. Study observations and caveats: Based on cumulative public TCR beta family frequency, carriers of CMV plus the relevant HLA were identified.

CDR3 length: 16 residues. V lost 2 bases and J 0 bases, leaving 11 bases between the germline ends. CDR1 SGDLS and CDR2 YYNGEE come from the germline V gene. On this clonotype: What it binds is unknown.

The clonotype was recovered from a human donor in good health (CMV status not recorded). Some clones in this sample may be carry-over from other donors' samples. The source material was CD8+ T cells from PBMCs. The chain has TRBV9 and TRBJ1-4; D not resolved. CDR3 in amino acids: CASSVGRYPTNEKLFF. CDR3 coding DNA: TGTGCCAGCAGCGTCGGCAGGTACCCAACTAATGAAAAACTGTTTTTT.